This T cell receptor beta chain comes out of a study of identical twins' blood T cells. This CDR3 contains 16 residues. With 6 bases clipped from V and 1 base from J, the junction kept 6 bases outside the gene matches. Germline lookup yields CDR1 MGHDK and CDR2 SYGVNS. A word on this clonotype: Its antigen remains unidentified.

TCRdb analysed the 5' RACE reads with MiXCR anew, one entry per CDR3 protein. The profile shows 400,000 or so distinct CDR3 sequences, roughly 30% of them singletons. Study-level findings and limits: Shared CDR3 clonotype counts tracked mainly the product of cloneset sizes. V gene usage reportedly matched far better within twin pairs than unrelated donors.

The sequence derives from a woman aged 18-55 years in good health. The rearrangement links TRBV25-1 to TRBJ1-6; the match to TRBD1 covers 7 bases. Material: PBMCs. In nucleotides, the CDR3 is TGTGCCAGCAGCAGGGACAGTGGGTCCTATAATTCACCCCTCCACTTT. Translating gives CASSRDSGSYNSPLHF. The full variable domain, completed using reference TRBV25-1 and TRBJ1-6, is EADIYQTPRYLVIGTGKKITLECSQTMGHDKMYWYQQDPGMELHLIHYSYGVNSTEKGDLSSESTVSRIRTEHFPLTLESARPSHTSQYLCASSRDSGSYNSPLHFGNGTRLTVT.